These T cell receptor beta chains were read from a single sample in a study of T cell responses to AZD1222 COVID-19 vaccine. Only in-frame clones appear in the TCRdb table, and some are missing; sequencing was by immunoSEQ multiplex PCR. The sample has about 70,000 clones; 84% are singletons. This material consisted of peripheral blood, taken on day 0 of AZD1222 vaccination. The receptors were gathered from an adult in good health. CDR3s include the opening cysteine and the closing phenylalanine or tryptophan. D genes are given only for firm matches. Some rows have no size entry. The others give once, few or many, or a class for an expanded clone.

J gene: TRBJ1-2; clone size: NA; D gene: NA; V gene: TRBV28; CDR3 protein: CASSLQTPGRDGYTF; CDR3 DNA: TGTGCCAGCAGTTTACAAACACCCGGACGGGATGGCTACACCTTC
J gene: TRBJ1-3; clone size: few; D gene: NA; V gene: TRBV11-2; CDR3 protein: CASSSRRSGNTIYF; CDR3 DNA: TGTGCCAGCAGCTCCCGCAGGTCTGGAAACACCATATATTTT
J gene: TRBJ1-5; clone size: NA; D gene: TRBD1; V gene: TRBV6-5; CDR3 protein: CASSYRTGKINQPQHF; CDR3 DNA: TGTGCCAGCAGTTACCGGACAGGGAAAATCAATCAGCCCCAGCATTTT
J gene: TRBJ1-6; clone size: NA; D gene: NA; V gene: TRBV7-9; CDR3 protein: CASSLLNSPLHF; CDR3 DNA: TGTGCCAGCAGCTTACTGAATTCACCCCTCCACTTT
J gene: TRBJ1-5; clone size: NA; D gene: TRBD1; V gene: TRBV2; CDR3 protein: CASSTGGTWNQPQHF; CDR3 DNA: TGTGCCAGCAGTACAGGGGGCACGTGGAATCAGCCCCAGCATTTT
J gene: TRBJ1-1; clone size: few; D gene: NA; V gene: TRBV5-8; CDR3 protein: CASSTGNLNTEAFF; CDR3 DNA: TGTGCCAGCAGCACAGGGAACCTAAACACTGAAGCTTTCTTT
J gene: TRBJ2-7; clone size: NA; D gene: TRBD1; V gene: TRBV6-5; CDR3 protein: CASTDRAPYEQYF; CDR3 DNA: TGTGCCAGCACCGACAGGGCCCCCTACGAGCAGTACTTC
J gene: TRBJ2-5; clone size: NA; D gene: TRBD2; V gene: TRBV7-9; CDR3 protein: CASSFWRTSGQETQYF; CDR3 DNA: TGTGCCAGCAGCTTCTGGCGGACTAGCGGACAAGAGACCCAGTACTTC
J gene: TRBJ2-5; clone size: NA; D gene: TRBD2; V gene: TRBV7-2; CDR3 protein: CASSSSTAGGQETQYF; CDR3 DNA: TGTGCCAGCAGCTCCTCAACAGCGGGGGGGCAGGAGACCCAGTACTTC
J gene: TRBJ1-1; clone size: NA; D gene: NA; V gene: TRBV12-3/TRBV12-4; CDR3 protein: CASSLVMNTEAFF; CDR3 DNA: TGTGCCAGCAGTTTAGTAATGAACACTGAAGCTTTCTTT
J gene: TRBJ1-2; clone size: few; D gene: TRBD1; V gene: TRBV27; CDR3 protein: CASSLTGRGYTF; CDR3 DNA: TGTGCCAGCAGTTTGACAGGGCGCGGCTACACCTTC
J gene: TRBJ1-2; clone size: once; D gene: TRBD1; V gene: TRBV28; CDR3 protein: CASSLPTGQGAYGYTF; CDR3 DNA: TGTGCCAGCAGTTTACCCACGGGACAGGGGGCCTATGGCTACACCTTC
J gene: TRBJ1-5; clone size: NA; D gene: NA; V gene: TRBV6-5; CDR3 protein: CASSPYSNQPQHF; CDR3 DNA: TGTGCCAGCAGTCCTTATAGCAATCAGCCCCAGCATTTT
J gene: TRBJ1-4; clone size: NA; D gene: NA; V gene: TRBV5-1; CDR3 protein: CASSLGGTPVATNEKLFF; CDR3 DNA: TGCGCCAGCAGCTTGGGTGGGACACCAGTTGCAACTAATGAAAAACTGTTTTTT
J gene: TRBJ1-5; clone size: NA; D gene: NA; V gene: TRBV6-6; CDR3 protein: CASSYLNQPQHF; CDR3 DNA: TGTGCCAGCAGTTATTTAAATCAGCCCCAGCATTTT
J gene: TRBJ1-5; clone size: NA; D gene: NA; V gene: TRBV27; CDR3 protein: CASSLSAGGNQPQHF; CDR3 DNA: TGTGCCAGCAGTTTATCGGCAGGGGGCAATCAGCCCCAGCATTTT
J gene: TRBJ2-6; clone size: NA; D gene: NA; V gene: TRBV6-4; CDR3 protein: CASTGNSGANVLTF; CDR3 DNA: TGTGCCAGCACCGGAAACTCTGGGGCCAACGTCCTGACTTTC
J gene: TRBJ2-2; clone size: NA; D gene: NA; V gene: TRBV6-5; CDR3 protein: CASSYSMGTGELFF; CDR3 DNA: TGTGCCAGCAGTTACTCGATGGGGACCGGGGAGCTGTTTTTT
J gene: TRBJ2-1; clone size: NA; D gene: NA; V gene: TRBV11-2; CDR3 protein: CASSLVFHEQFF; CDR3 DNA: TGTGCCAGCAGCTTAGTATTCCATGAGCAGTTCTTC
J gene: TRBJ2-1; clone size: once; D gene: NA; V gene: TRBV12-3/TRBV12-4; CDR3 protein: CASSLGQNEQFF; CDR3 DNA: TGTGCCAGCAGTTTGGGGCAGAATGAGCAGTTCTTC
J gene: TRBJ2-3; clone size: NA; D gene: TRBD2; V gene: TRBV11-2; CDR3 protein: CASSNGLADSTDTQYF; CDR3 DNA: TGTGCCAGCAGCAACGGACTAGCGGATAGCACAGATACGCAGTATTTT
J gene: TRBJ2-1; clone size: NA; D gene: TRBD2; V gene: TRBV7-9; CDR3 protein: CASSSGGTLREQFF; CDR3 DNA: TGTGCCAGCAGCTCCGGGGGGACCCTCAGGGAGCAGTTCTTC
J gene: TRBJ1-1; clone size: NA; D gene: NA; V gene: TRBV7-9; CDR3 protein: CASSLTVGTEAFF; CDR3 DNA: TGTGCCAGCAGCTTAACGGTGGGGACTGAAGCTTTCTTT
J gene: TRBJ1-3; clone size: NA; D gene: NA; V gene: TRBV7-2; CDR3 protein: CASSLEYSGNTIYF; CDR3 DNA: TGTGCCAGCAGCCTGGAATACTCTGGAAACACCATATATTTT
J gene: TRBJ1-2; clone size: NA; D gene: NA; V gene: TRBV11-2; CDR3 protein: CASSLGGAGNYGYTF; CDR3 DNA: TGTGCCAGCAGCTTAGGGGGCGCCGGTAACTATGGCTACACCTTC
J gene: TRBJ2-1; clone size: NA; D gene: NA; V gene: TRBV3-1/TRBV3-2; CDR3 protein: CASSPTSGVVEQFF; CDR3 DNA: TGTGCCAGCAGCCCGACCTCAGGGGTCGTTGAGCAGTTCTTC
J gene: TRBJ2-7; clone size: NA; D gene: NA; V gene: TRBV18; CDR3 protein: CASSSGIGDYEQYF; CDR3 DNA: TGTGCCAGCTCATCAGGGATTGGGGACTACGAGCAGTACTTC
J gene: TRBJ1-1; clone size: NA; D gene: NA; V gene: TRBV6-5; CDR3 protein: CASRREVNTEAFF; CDR3 DNA: TGTGCCAGCAGACGGGAGGTGAACACTGAAGCTTTCTTT
J gene: TRBJ2-3; clone size: NA; D gene: TRBD2; V gene: TRBV10-1; CDR3 protein: CASSTLAGGSTDTQYF; CDR3 DNA: TGCGCCAGCAGTACACTAGCGGGGGGCAGCACAGATACGCAGTATTTT
J gene: TRBJ1-2; clone size: NA; D gene: TRBD1; V gene: TRBV3-1/TRBV3-2; CDR3 protein: CASSPWTGAANYGYTF; CDR3 DNA: TGTGCCAGCAGCCCTTGGACAGGGGCCGCTAACTATGGCTACACCTTC
J gene: TRBJ1-2; clone size: NA; D gene: NA; V gene: TRBV12-3/TRBV12-4; CDR3 protein: CASSAFNYGYTF; CDR3 DNA: TGTGCCAGCAGCGCATTTAACTATGGCTACACCTTC
J gene: TRBJ1-1; clone size: NA; D gene: TRBD1; V gene: TRBV19; CDR3 protein: CASTAGGQNTEAFF; CDR3 DNA: TGTGCCAGTACGGCAGGGGGCCAGAACACTGAAGCTTTCTTT
J gene: TRBJ1-2; clone size: NA; D gene: NA; V gene: TRBV6-2/TRBV6-3; CDR3 protein: CASSLGYLNYGYTF; CDR3 DNA: TGTGCCAGCAGTTTGGGGTACCTTAACTATGGCTACACCTTC
J gene: TRBJ2-2; clone size: NA; D gene: TRBD2; V gene: TRBV6-4; CDR3 protein: CASSPQAGGNTGELFF; CDR3 DNA: TGTGCCAGCAGTCCCCAAGCGGGGGGGAACACCGGGGAGCTGTTTTTT
J gene: TRBJ2-5; clone size: NA; D gene: NA; V gene: TRBV5-8; CDR3 protein: CASSYWETQYF; CDR3 DNA: TGTGCCAGCAGCTATTGGGAGACCCAGTACTTC
J gene: TRBJ2-7; clone size: NA; D gene: NA; V gene: TRBV2; CDR3 protein: CASSPPQVLYEQYF; CDR3 DNA: TGTGCCAGCAGCCCCCCACAGGTACTCTACGAGCAGTACTTC
J gene: TRBJ2-1; clone size: few; D gene: NA; V gene: TRBV6-5; CDR3 protein: CASSYKDNEQFF; CDR3 DNA: TGTGCCAGCAGTTACAAGGACAATGAGCAGTTCTTC
J gene: TRBJ1-5; clone size: NA; D gene: TRBD1; V gene: TRBV6-5; CDR3 protein: CASSSIGQANQPQHF; CDR3 DNA: TGTGCCAGCAGTTCCATCGGACAGGCCAATCAGCCCCAGCATTTT
J gene: TRBJ1-5; clone size: NA; D gene: NA; V gene: TRBV3-1/TRBV3-2; CDR3 protein: CASSQGAGENQPQHF; CDR3 DNA: TGTGCCAGCAGCCAAGGGGCAGGGGAGAACCAGCCCCAGCATTTT
J gene: TRBJ1-1; clone size: NA; D gene: TRBD1; V gene: TRBV30; CDR3 protein: CAWSVRTGGAITEAFF; CDR3 DNA: TGTGCCTGGAGTGTACGGACAGGGGGCGCGATCACTGAAGCTTTCTTT
J gene: TRBJ2-3; clone size: NA; D gene: TRBD2; V gene: TRBV7-9; CDR3 protein: CASSPPGGPAQDTQYF; CDR3 DNA: TGTGCCAGCAGCCCGCCGGGGGGGCCGGCCCAGGATACGCAGTATTTT
J gene: TRBJ2-5; clone size: NA; D gene: NA; V gene: TRBV7-6; CDR3 protein: CASSLAGTQETQYF; CDR3 DNA: TGTGCCAGCAGCTTAGCGGGAACACAAGAGACCCAGTACTTC
J gene: TRBJ2-7; clone size: NA; D gene: NA; V gene: TRBV11-2; CDR3 protein: CASRPPGTSTHEQYF; CDR3 DNA: TGTGCCAGCAGACCTCCTGGGACATCTACCCACGAGCAGTACTTC
J gene: TRBJ2-2; clone size: NA; D gene: NA; V gene: TRBV6-5; CDR3 protein: CASSHPGGGELFF; CDR3 DNA: TGTGCCAGCAGCCATCCGGGCGGCGGGGAGCTGTTTTTT
J gene: TRBJ1-3; clone size: once; D gene: NA; V gene: TRBV6-5; CDR3 protein: CASKPPGPGNTIYF; CDR3 DNA: TGTGCCAGCAAACCCCCAGGTCCTGGAAACACCATATATTTT
J gene: TRBJ2-1; clone size: NA; D gene: TRBD2; V gene: TRBV11-3; CDR3 protein: CASSPQGGSYNEQFF; CDR3 DNA: TGTGCCAGCAGCCCTCAGGGAGGGTCCTACAATGAGCAGTTCTTC
J gene: TRBJ2-3; clone size: NA; D gene: NA; V gene: TRBV7-3; CDR3 protein: CASSLTGVLTDTQYF; CDR3 DNA: TGTGCCAGCAGCTTAACTGGGGTCCTCACAGATACGCAGTATTTT
J gene: TRBJ2-1; clone size: NA; D gene: TRBD1; V gene: TRBV7-2; CDR3 protein: CASSPFNPGQSWEQFF; CDR3 DNA: TGTGCCAGCAGCCCCTTTAACCCGGGACAGTCTTGGGAGCAGTTCTTC
J gene: TRBJ2-1; clone size: NA; D gene: NA; V gene: TRBV6-5; CDR3 protein: CASSRTRGDEQFF; CDR3 DNA: TGTGCCAGCAGTCGGACTCGCGGTGATGAGCAGTTCTTC
J gene: TRBJ2-7; clone size: NA; D gene: TRBD1; V gene: TRBV10-3; CDR3 protein: CAINRQGANEQYF; CDR3 DNA: TGTGCCATCAATCGGCAGGGGGCAAACGAGCAGTACTTC
J gene: TRBJ2-7; clone size: few; D gene: NA; V gene: TRBV5-1; CDR3 protein: CASSSSTDSYEQYF; CDR3 DNA: TGCGCCAGCAGCTCTTCGACAGACTCCTACGAGCAGTACTTC
J gene: TRBJ2-7; clone size: NA; D gene: NA; V gene: TRBV7-9; CDR3 protein: CASSPKVRVSYEQYF; CDR3 DNA: TGTGCCAGCAGCCCCAAGGTGAGGGTGTCCTACGAGCAGTACTTC
J gene: TRBJ1-1; clone size: few; D gene: NA; V gene: TRBV6-1; CDR3 protein: CASSERRDSAEAFF; CDR3 DNA: TGTGCCAGCAGTGAGCGCAGGGATTCCGCTGAAGCTTTCTTT